This TCR beta chain was captured in a study of T cell responses to AZD1222 COVID-19 vaccine. Regarding the study as a whole: As reported, nearly half of all spike-specific TCRs target variant regions that are unmutated. Just 6 or 7 AZD1222 recipients were seropositive at baseline. In a largely white British group with more females than males, clonal diversity was possibly underestimated.

A remark on this clone: Antigen specificity is unknown.

Produced via immunoSEQ multiplex PCR; TCRdb's table is partial and in-frame only. The table shows around 78,000 clones, with 80% to 90% occurring only once. V was clipped by 5 bases and J by 3 bases, with 14 bases between them. CDR3 length: 14 residues. The germline CDR1 and CDR2 sequences are SGHTA and FQGNSA. The chain joins TRBV7-2 to TRBJ2-7; perhaps TRBD1 as D (8 bases). The material was peripheral blood, obtained on day 0 of AZD1222 vaccination. The source of this sequence is an adult in good health. DNA for the CDR3: TGTGCCAGCAGCATACAGGGGGGGTTCTACGAGCAGTACTTC. Translated: CASSIQGGFYEQYF.